The rows below give T cell receptor beta chains drawn from one sample of a study of T cell responses to AZD1222 COVID-19 vaccine. Sequencing was performed with immunoSEQ multiplex PCR; in TCRdb, only in-frame clones are kept and a portion is missing. The sample yields 30,000 to 35,000 clones, 85% to 90% seen once. This specimen consisted of peripheral blood, obtained 28 days after the second AZD1222 dose. Source of these receptors: an adult who received the AZD1222 COVID-19 vaccine. Both conserved end residues are part of each CDR3. The D gene is left open where the match is weak. Clone sizes are given selectively: once, few, many, or a class where the clone is expanded.

d_gene	abundance	v_gene	j_gene	CDR3aa	CDR3nt
NA	NA	TRBV19	TRBJ2-1	CASSPLLGSYNEQFF	TGTGCCAGTAGTCCCCTCCTGGGCAGTTACAATGAGCAGTTCTTC
NA	NA	TRBV19	TRBJ1-5	CASTRQINQPQHF	TGTGCCAGTACCCGACAGATCAATCAGCCCCAGCATTTT
TRBD2	NA	TRBV7-2	TRBJ2-5	CASSPGLAGGKETQYF	TGTGCCAGCAGCCCTGGACTAGCGGGGGGCAAAGAGACCCAGTACTTC
NA	NA	TRBV2	TRBJ2-7	CASSKQEAGKLEQYF	TGTGCCAGCAGTAAACAGGAAGCCGGTAAGCTTGAGCAGTACTTC
NA	NA	TRBV24-1	TRBJ2-3	CATSDSETRQFTDTQYF	TGTGCCACCAGTGATTCCGAGACACGACAATTCACAGATACGCAGTATTTT
NA	few	TRBV5-8	TRBJ1-6	CASSLAVSPLHF	TGTGCCAGCAGCTTGGCGGTTTCACCCCTCCACTTT
NA	NA	TRBV6-6	TRBJ1-6	CASRPPTGNNSPLHF	TGTGCCAGCAGGCCCCCGACAGGAAATAATTCACCCCTCCACTTT
NA	NA	TRBV21-1	TRBJ2-2	CAGLKRGTANTGELFF	TGTGCCGGATTGAAGAGGGGGACAGCGAACACCGGGGAGCTGTTTTTT
NA	NA	TRBV10-3	TRBJ2-5	CAISDVGTQETQYF	TGTGCCATCAGTGACGTGGGTACCCAAGAGACCCAGTACTTC
TRBD1	NA	TRBV30	TRBJ1-2	CACIRTGPYGYTF	TGTGCCTGTATCCGGACAGGGCCCTATGGCTACACCTTC
NA	NA	TRBV11-2	TRBJ2-7	CASSIQGGYTYEQYF	TGTGCCAGCAGTATCCAGGGGGGCTATACCTACGAGCAGTACTTC
NA	NA	TRBV25-1	TRBJ1-5	CASSGYPGQPQHF	TGTGCCAGCAGTGGGTACCCGGGTCAGCCCCAGCATTTT
TRBD2	NA	TRBV4-1	TRBJ2-5	CASSSRLAGEGETQYF	TGCGCCAGCAGCTCTCGACTAGCGGGAGAGGGAGAGACCCAGTACTTC
NA	NA	TRBV5-5	TRBJ2-7	CASSPSQGIPREQYF	TGTGCCAGCAGCCCATCACAGGGAATACCTCGCGAGCAGTACTTC
NA	NA	TRBV5-5	TRBJ1-1	CASSLLPGTEAFF	TGTGCCAGCAGCTTGCTTCCAGGCACTGAAGCTTTCTTT
NA	few	TRBV18	TRBJ2-7	CASSRGAVTYEQYF	TGTGCCAGCTCACGGGGTGCGGTTACCTACGAGCAGTACTTC
NA	medium-sized	TRBV6-4	TRBJ1-5	CASSDAHAREPQHF	TGTGCCAGCAGTGACGCTCACGCCAGGGAGCCCCAGCATTTT
NA	few	TRBV7-2	TRBJ1-3	CASSFTGTQGRGNTIYF	TGTGCCAGCAGCTTTACAGGGACTCAGGGCCGGGGAAACACCATATATTTT
TRBD2	NA	TRBV30	TRBJ2-3	CAWRGAGGPNTQYF	TGTGCCTGGAGGGGAGCGGGAGGGCCTAATACGCAGTATTTT
NA	NA	TRBV11-2	TRBJ2-7	CASTTGTKSYEQYF	TGTGCCAGCACCACGGGGACAAAGTCCTACGAGCAGTACTTC
NA	NA	TRBV27	TRBJ2-3	CASSADWTGGTDTQYF	TGTGCCAGCAGTGCTGACTGGACCGGGGGCACAGATACGCAGTATTTT
TRBD1	NA	TRBV11-2	TRBJ1-1	CASSPGVFDRGNTEAFF	TGTGCCAGCAGCCCGGGGGTTTTCGACAGGGGGAACACTGAAGCTTTCTTT
NA	NA	TRBV18	TRBJ1-1	CASSPGLLGAEAFF	TGTGCCAGCTCGCCGGGGCTCTTAGGCGCTGAAGCTTTCTTT
TRBD2	NA	TRBV29-1	TRBJ2-7	CSVTSGGVEQYF	TGCAGCGTGACTAGCGGGGGAGTTGAGCAGTACTTC
NA	NA	TRBV4-1	TRBJ1-2	CASSQEVHPYGYTF	TGCGCCAGCAGCCAAGAAGTACATCCCTATGGCTACACCTTC
TRBD1	NA	TRBV5-1	TRBJ2-1	CASSPEQGLRSYNEQFF	TGCGCCAGCAGCCCCGAACAGGGGTTACGCTCCTACAATGAGCAGTTCTTC
NA	NA	TRBV5-1	TRBJ1-6	CASSPRMANFDSYNSPLHF	TGCGCCAGCAGTCCCAGGATGGCAAATTTTGACTCCTATAATTCACCCCTCCACTTT
TRBD2	NA	TRBV18	TRBJ2-1	CASSPPASGRGQFF	TGTGCCAGCTCACCACCGGCTAGCGGGAGGGGGCAGTTCTTC